This TCR beta chain was identified during a study of blood T cell repertoires in COVID-19 (dated by TCRdb to about 2020). Notes on the research overall: Collaborator samples came from the United States, Italy and Spain and covered acute and convalescent phases of COVID-19. The material from the prospective study consisted of cDNA or gDNA derived from T cells, B-cell-depleted T cells, or PBMCs. The dataset comprised deeply sampled blood TCRbeta repertoires from subjects exposed to, actively infected with, or recovered from COVID-19. The repertoires were made available in a free public database intended to serve as a resource for research on the immune response to SARS-CoV-2. The samples were drawn from two sources: the first 160 participants of the ongoing ImmuneRACE study, and 1,200 or so subjects contributed by 6 global collaborators. Nearly every sample came with metadata listing a de-identified subject ID, COVID-19 status, age in years and sex. Where HLA class I and class II types were available, the types were taken from metadata supplied by the sample provider, not from assay-based typing. What the authors observed across the whole study: The quantity of clinical and demographic metadata differed by source and by participant and was supplied without curation.

TCRbeta CDR3 regions were amplified from genomic DNA by means of the immunoSEQ Assay, a bias-controlled multiplex PCR. The paper's processing steps were these. Within the assay, amplification of reference gene primers was used to estimate how many nucleated cells each sample contained. Sequence reads were collapsed and filtered to measure the absolute abundance of every unique TCRbeta CDR3 rearrangement. Productive Simpson clonality was computed per sample as the square root of Simpson's diversity index over productive rearrangements. The table comes from immuneACCESS by way of TCRdb, which keeps in-frame sequences with V and J called. Part of the clones is missing from these tables; in studies checked, under half for an unresolved V gene and the rest for unknown reasons. D and trimming come from the DNA, and the V and J calls and clone size come from that table. The sample table shows approximately 460,000 clones, and nearly 90% are seen once. The ten largest make up around 0.9% of the sample.

One collaborating source in Seattle enrolled patients while the patients were actively infected and followed the patients over time throughout the course of disease. Whole blood was collected in K2EDTA tubes by collaborating institutions according to the institutions' own protocols. For TCRbeta analysis, collaborators shipped samples as frozen whole blood, isolated PBMCs, or DNA extracted from either of those sample types. Relative to germline, V is 2 bases shorter and J is 10 bases shorter, with 19 bases between their ends. CDR1 and CDR2 are read off the germline V gene as SGHAT and FQNNGV. The CDR3 goes from the cysteine to the phenylalanine over 15 residues. CDR3 DNA only is kept here, 45 bases in frame from base 1. This clone showed up just once. The antigen this receptor binds is unknown. No base quality values were provided; no much bigger clone lies one nucleotide off.

This receptor chain uses TRBV11-2 and TRBJ2-3; the D region possibly corresponds to TRBD2 (6 bases align). The sample taken for sequencing was peripheral blood. The sequence came from a man between 18 and 35 years old with COVID-19, enrolled during active disease. The DNA sequence follows: TGTGCCAGCAGCTTAAGCAATCCGGGGGTTTGGGCGCAGTATTTT. Its coded protein is CASSLSNPGVWAQYF. The CDR3, completed at both ends by the reference TRBV11-2 and TRBJ2-3 genes, gives the full variable domain EAGVAQSPRYKIIEKRQSVAFWCNPISGHATLYWYQQILGQGPKLLIQFQNNGVVDDSQLPKDRFSAERLKGVDSTLKIQPAKLEDSAVYLCASSLSNPGVWAQYFGPGTRLTVL.